Following are 27 T cell receptor beta chains from one sample sequenced in a study of blood T cell repertoires in COVID-19. Sequencing was performed with immunoSEQ multiplex PCR; in TCRdb, only in-frame clones are kept and a portion is missing. The data contain 200,000 to 300,000 clones, just under 85% of them singletons. The sequencing sample was made of peripheral blood. These receptors were collected from a woman older than 75 with acute or convalescent COVID-19.

The rearrangement links TRBV10-3 to TRBJ1-5; the match to TRBD1 covers 7 bases. V was pared by 4 bases and J by 4 bases, with 1 base of the junction left unmatched. CDR1 is ENHRY, CDR2 SYGVKD, per germline. The length of the CDR3 is 13 residues. For the CDR3, the DNA is TGTGCCATCAGTGGGACAGGAAATCAGCCCCAGCATTTT. Translation gives CAISGTGNQPQHF.

The rearrangement links TRBV2 to TRBJ1-2; 9 positions match TRBD1. The trim removed 8 bases at V and 8 bases at J, leaving 15 bases unmatched. CDR1 is SNHLY and CDR2 is FYNNEI in the germline V gene. The CDR3 sequence is 15 residues long. CDR3 protein: CASEGQGRRSGGYTF. Written as DNA, the CDR3 is TGTGCCAGCGAGGGACAGGGAAGACGGAGCGGCGGCTACACCTTC. The whole variable domain, remainder taken from reference TRBV2 and TRBJ1-2, is EPEVTQTPSHQVTQMGQEVILRCVPISNHLYFYWYRQILGQKVEFLVSFYNNEISEKSEIFDDQFSVERPDGSNFTLKIRSTKLEDSAMYFCASEGQGRRSGGYTFGSGTRLTVV.

On this clone: At one of its ends the junction is not consistent with the germline gene, which may arise from a read error. The chain couples TRBV6-6 to TRBJ1-5; no clear D. CDR3 length equals 10 residues. The germline CDR1 and CDR2 sequences are MNHNY and SVGAGI (reference sequence). CDR3 coding DNA: TGTGCCAGCAGCAGTCAGCCCCAGCATTTT. Translated, it gives CASSSQPQHF.

This clone has just a few counts. The chain combines TRBV7-9 with TRBJ2-3, with TRBD1 matching over 12 bases. Looked up from germline, CDR1 is SEHNR and CDR2 is FQNEAQ (reference sequence). Trimming cost V 5 bases and J 2 bases; bases outside gene matches: 5. This CDR3 region has 16 residues. This chain's CDR3 is CASSVGTGGLTDTQYF. In DNA form, the CDR3 reads TGTGCCAGCAGCGTCGGGACAGGGGGCCTCACAGATACGCAGTATTTT.

The genes are TRBV5-1 and TRBJ1-1; the match to TRBD1 covers 9 bases. The CDR3 has 12 residues. The germline CDR1 and CDR2 sequences are SGHRS and YFSETQ. Unmatched junction bases numbered 3, after V lost 4 bases and J lost 8 bases. This CDR3 is CASSGDRVEAFF. The CDR3 DNA reads TGCGCCAGCAGCGGGGACAGGGTAGAAGCTTTCTTT.

This chain uses TRBV3-1 (or the pseudogene TRBV3-2) with TRBJ1-6, with no clear D. The CDR3 extends over 13 amino acids. V was shortened by 1 base and J by 11 bases, with 9 bases between the two germline ends. CDR1 and CDR2 from the germline V gene are LGHDT and YNNKEL (reference sequence). The CDR3 DNA is TGTGCCAGCAGCCAAGGAGGAATTACACCCCTCCACTTT. It specifies CASSQGGITPLHF.

This chain joins TRBV5-4 and TRBJ2-1, with TRBD2 identical over 10 bases. The CDR3 loop spans 17 amino acids. V shed 4 bases and J 5 bases; nucleotides not matched to a gene: 12. The germline V gene has CDR1 SGHNT and CDR2 YYREEE (reference sequence). This CDR3 is CASSPEPSGGGNNEQFF. CDR3 nucleotide sequence: TGTGCCAGCAGCCCTGAACCCAGCGGGGGGGGAAACAATGAGCAGTTCTTC.

This clone was seen just once. V usage is TRBV15 and J usage is TRBJ2-5, with 7 bases lining up with TRBD1. The trim removed 0 bases at V and 4 bases at J, leaving 14 bases unmatched. This CDR3 is 18 amino acids long. CDR1 is LNHNV, CDR2 YYDKDF, per germline (reference sequence). CDR3 nucleotides: TGTGCCACCAGCAGAGATTTTCTGGGACAGCCTCGCCCAGAGACCCAGTACTTC. Encoded protein: CATSRDFLGQPRPETQYF.

This clone was picked up one time. This sequence joins TRBV5-1 and TRBJ2-3, with no clear D. V was shortened by 2 bases and J by 0 bases, with 7 bases between the two germline ends. CDR1 is SGHRS and CDR2 is YFSETQ in the germline V gene. This CDR3 is built from 14 residues. The CDR3 nucleotides are TGCGCCAGCAGCTTTCTAAAGAGCACAGATACGCAGTATTTT. Translated, it gives CASSFLKSTDTQYF. Full variable domain (remainder filled in from reference TRBV5-1 and TRBJ2-3): KAGVTQTPRYLIKTRGQQVTLSCSPISGHRSVSWYQQTPGQGLQFLFEYFSETQRNKGNFPGRFSGRQFSNSRSEMNVSTLELGDSALYLCASSFLKSTDTQYFGPGTRLTVL.

The V call is TRBV5-6, the J call TRBJ1-5, with 7 positions matching TRBD1. The germline V gene has CDR1 SGHDT and CDR2 YYEEEE. V lost 0 bases and J lost 9; bases outside the gene matches: 9. There are 15 residues in the CDR3. CDR3 in amino acids: CASSLGQTGIGPQHF. In DNA, the CDR3 is TGTGCCAGCAGCTTGGGGCAGACAGGGATTGGGCCCCAGCATTTT.

This sequence joins TRBV6-5 and TRBJ1-1; D remains ambiguous. Per germline, CDR1 MNHEY and CDR2 SVGAGI. V was trimmed by 2 bases and J by 5 bases, leaving 9 bases between them. This CDR3 is built from 13 residues. CDR3 region: CASSYGWETEAFF. CDR3 DNA: TGTGCCAGCAGTTACGGTTGGGAGACTGAAGCTTTCTTT.

The chain combines TRBV7-9 with TRBJ2-7; D is uncertain. Deletions cut 2 bases from V and 3 bases from J, with 11 bases between. This CDR3 contains 14 residues. CDR1 and CDR2 (germline): SEHNR, FQNEAQ (reference sequence). DNA for the CDR3: TGTGCCAGCAGCTTAATAGGCGGAAACTACGAGCAGTACTTC. It translates to CASSLIGGNYEQYF.

This clone has only a few counts. The chain couples TRBV2 to TRBJ1-4; D might be TRBD1 (5 bases). CDR1 is SNHLY, CDR2 FYNNEI, per germline. Trimming shortened V by 4 bases and J by 8 bases, and 11 bases separated the two germline ends. The CDR3 has 13 residues. The CDR3 nucleotides are TGTGCCAGCAGTGGGACACCTCGGGAAAAACTGTTTTTT. It specifies CASSGTPREKLFF.

Remarks on this clone: Mismatch with germline at one junction end may stem from a read error. This sequence joins TRBV5-6 and TRBJ2-2; D may be TRBD1 (6 bases). Germline assignment: CDR1 SGHDT and CDR2 YYEEEE. The length of the CDR3 is 15 residues. The CDR3 nucleotides read TGTGCCAGCCGACGGGACACCGCTAACACCGGAGAGCTGTTTTTT. This sequence encodes CASRRDTANTGELFF.

This sequence joins TRBV20-1 and TRBJ2-3, with 9 bases aligning to TRBD2. CDR3 size: 15 residues. J lost 1 base, V lost 3 bases, and 5 bases had no gene match. CDR1 DFQATT and CDR2 SNEGSKA come from the germline V gene (reference sequence). The CDR3 region has the DNA TGCAGTGCTAGTAAAGCGGGGGGCCGCACAGATACGCAGTATTTT. As protein: CSASKAGGRTDTQYF.

The chain carries TRBV5-5 and TRBJ2-2; TRBD1 aligns across 10 bases. The CDR3 sequence is 16 residues long. Per germline, CDR1 SGHKS and CDR2 YYEKEE (reference sequence). The J segment lost 3 bases and the V segment lost 4 bases, leaving 6 bases of the junction unmatched. The CDR3 DNA sequence: TGTGCCAGCAGCCCTGGGGACAGGGGTCACACCGGGGAGCTGTTTTTT. Translating gives CASSPGDRGHTGELFF. Full variable domain (rest looked up from reference TRBV5-5 and TRBJ2-2): DAGVTQSPTHLIKTRGQQVTLRCSPISGHKSVSWYQQVLGQGPQFIFQYYEKEERGRGNFPDRFSARQFPNYSSELNVNALLLGDSALYLCASSPGDRGHTGELFFGEGSRLTVL.

The V call is TRBV6-5, the J call TRBJ1-1, with a weak D call TRBD1 (5 bases). Deletions cut 10 bases from V and 1 base from J, with 16 bases between. Germline V gene data show CDR1 as MNHEY and CDR2 as SVGAGI. This CDR3 comprises 14 residues. CDR3 region: CATQGGEGNTEAFF. The CDR3, as DNA: TGTGCCACCCAAGGAGGGGAGGGGAACACTGAAGCTTTCTTT.

The chain uses TRBV7-8 and TRBJ1-5; D perhaps matches TRBD1 (6 bases). Germline V gene data show CDR1 as SGHVS and CDR2 as FQNEAQ. Trimming removed 3 bases from V and 6 bases from J, with 12 bases in between. The CDR3 length is 14 residues. The CDR3 loop reads CASSLEGEGQPQHF. CDR3 sequence (DNA): TGTGCCAGCAGCTTGGAGGGGGAGGGTCAGCCCCAGCATTTT.

The chain uses TRBV19 and TRBJ1-5, with D possibly being TRBD1 (6 bases). This CDR3 has 15 residues. CDR1 is LNHDA and CDR2 is SQIVND in the germline V gene (reference sequence). V gave up 7 bases and J gave up 2 bases, with 15 bases separating them. This CDR3 reads CASTFLDSRNQPQHF. As DNA, the CDR3 is TGTGCCAGTACCTTCTTGGACAGCCGCAATCAGCCCCAGCATTTT.

The rearrangement links TRBV19 to TRBJ2-5; D gene unclear. V was shortened by 6 bases and J by 2 bases, with 19 bases between the two germline ends. CDR1 and CDR2 (germline): LNHDA, SQIVND (reference sequence). The CDR3 has 16 amino acids. The CDR3 nucleotides read TGTGCCAGTAGCACCTCCCACGGCGGTGCACAAGAGACCCAGTACTTC. Translated, it gives CASSTSHGGAQETQYF.

The chain carries TRBV24-1 and TRBJ1-4, with D possibly being TRBD1 (6 bases). CDR1 and CDR2 (germline): KGHDR, SFDVKD. V lost 5 bases and J lost 5, with 8 bases in between. The CDR3 has 13 residues. In DNA form, the CDR3 reads TGTGCCACCAGTGGGACAGAGAATGAAAAACTGTTTTTT. This gives the protein CATSGTENEKLFF.

The rearrangement joins TRBV4-2 to TRBJ2-6, with D tentatively TRBD2 (7 bases). V lost 0 bases and J 4 bases, leaving 19 bases between the germline ends. Looked up from germline, CDR1 is LGHNA and CDR2 is YNFKEQ. The CDR3 is 19 residues long. The CDR3 DNA sequence: TGTGCCAGCAGCCAAGATCGCGGCGGGGGCCCCGGGGGGGCCAACGTCCTGACTTTC. This encodes CASSQDRGGGPGGANVLTF.

The chain is built from TRBV2 and TRBJ1-5, with 9 bases matching TRBD1. Per the germline V gene, CDR1 is SNHLY and CDR2 is FYNNEI. The V gene end was trimmed by 3 bases and the J gene end by 6 bases; junction bases not matched to a gene: 9. This CDR3 is 16 amino acids long. The CDR3 bases are TGTGCCAGCAGTGACCTAGACAGGGGGGGTGGTCAGCCCCAGCATTTT. Its protein is CASSDLDRGGGQPQHF.

V is TRBV4-2 and J is TRBJ1-1; TRBD1 matches at 9 bases. Germline loops: CDR1 LGHNA, CDR2 YNFKEQ. The length of the CDR3 is 14 residues. With V trimmed by 5 bases and J by 4 bases, 5 bases remained unmatched. As DNA, the CDR3 is TGTGCCAGCAGCACACAGGGGGCGAGCACTGAAGCTTTCTTT. Translated, it gives CASSTQGASTEAFF.

In the case of this clone: The sample holds other DNA sequences that translate to the same CDR3. V gene TRBV30 combines with J gene TRBJ1-2; D gene ambiguous. CDR1 is GTSNPN and CDR2 is SVGIG in the germline V gene (reference sequence). V lost 0 bases and J lost 7, with 6 bases in between. CDR3 length equals 11 residues. The CDR3 loop is CAWSVRGGYTF. The CDR3 DNA follows: TGTGCCTGGAGTGTACGGGGTGGCTACACCTTC.

This clone occurred a few times. This chain uses TRBV2 with TRBJ1-2; 8 bases match TRBD1. CDR1 is SNHLY, CDR2 FYNNEI, per germline. The CDR3 contains 14 residues. Trimming removed 4 bases from V and 3 bases from J; junction bases left unmatched: 4. The CDR3 is CASSGPGQDYGYTF. The CDR3 nucleotides read TGTGCCAGCAGTGGACCGGGACAGGACTATGGCTACACCTTC.

The CDR3 loop is CASSPRDRPTRVSAQYF. The CDR3 DNA reads as TGTGCCAGCAGCCCACGGGACAGGCCTACGAGGGTTTCGGCCCAGTACTTC. The chain is built from TRBV11-2 and TRBJ2-5; TRBD1 agrees at 8 bases. CDR1 SGHAT and CDR2 FQNNGV come from the germline V gene. CDR3 length: 17 residues. With V trimmed by 5 bases and J by 9 bases, 20 bases remained unmatched.